This T cell receptor beta chain was sequenced for a study of immune evolution from preneoplasia to lung adenocarcinoma. Study in general: HLA loss of heterozygosity: roughly 7.5% AIS, about 15% MIA, roughly 35% ADC, none AAH. Broader study findings: Later-stage lesions seemingly showed higher T cell density and diversity than normal lung.

TCRdb's table, derived via immunoSEQ multiplex PCR, lists solely in-frame clones and lacks some. The sample has over 30,000 clones, 60% to 75% seen once. The V and J ends lost 3 bases and 4 bases respectively, with 16 bases between them. Germline V gene data show CDR1 as LNHDA and CDR2 as SQIVND (reference sequence). This CDR3 contains 16 residues. For this clone: Its specificity is not known.

Patient tissue came from resections in Japan or China, 2014–2017. The sequencing sample was made of FFPE invasive lung adenocarcinoma tissue. The clonotype comes from a person between 55 and 70 years old with lung adenocarcinoma. The V gene is TRBV19, the J gene TRBJ1-5, with no clear D. The CDR3 sequence is CASSIHGRNSNQPQHF. CDR3 nucleotide sequence: TGTGCCAGTAGTATCCATGGCAGGAATTCGAATCAGCCCCAGCATTTT.